These T cell receptor beta chains were read from a single sample in a study of PD-1 blockade in classical Hodgkin lymphoma. The table came from immunoSEQ multiplex PCR; TCRdb's copy has only in-frame clones and leaves some out. The repertoire has about 39,000 clones, 78% of them found once; the top ten carry 37%. The sample here was peripheral blood mononuclear cells (PBMCs), taken before the fourth cycle of nivolumab. The receptors here all came from a human donor with classical Hodgkin lymphoma. Each CDR3 is given with its conserved first and last residue.

J,V,CDR3
TRBJ2-7,TRBV11-3,CASSAYRAGGGYEQYF
TRBJ2-2,TRBV6-6,CASSPGTANTGELFF
TRBJ2-7,TRBV27,CASSLGVLSSYEQYF
TRBJ1-1,TRBV6-1,CASSVLVNTEAFF
TRBJ1-3,TRBV7-2,CASSSPGQSASGGNTIYF
TRBJ1-6,TRBV5-8,CASSPPGPSSYNSPLHF
TRBJ2-1,TRBV5-1,CASSLSQRGAGGSYNEQFF
TRBJ1-6,TRBV11-3,CASSLTGNSPLHF
TRBJ1-2,TRBV28,CASSLWGGGNYGYTF
TRBJ2-7,TRBV2,CASSEGQGGISEQYF
TRBJ2-1,TRBV5-5,CASSPAVGYPHEQFF
TRBJ1-1,TRBV7-2,CASSLESPGRGEAFF
TRBJ2-7,TRBV7-2,CASSLSGQKSYEQYF
TRBJ1-6,TRBV5-4,CASSPGQNSPLHF
TRBJ1-1,TRBV18,CASSPPGGKLGTEAFF
TRBJ1-4,TRBV2,CASSRQGVINEKLFF
TRBJ2-7,TRBV4-2,CASSSPPAGGSYEQYF
TRBJ1-5,TRBV6-1,CASSSGTGVNQPQHF
TRBJ1-5,TRBV4-2,CASSRREVEQPQHF
TRBJ2-1,TRBV27,CASRLGTGNNEQFF
TRBJ1-2,TRBV4-3,CASSLWTGDEYGYTF
TRBJ2-3,TRBV9,CASSARQGTTDTQYF
TRBJ1-3,TRBV28,CASRPSRGYGNTIYF
TRBJ2-6,TRBV7-2,CASSLVAGANVLTF
TRBJ1-2,TRBV6-5,CASSYKPGGGLGYTF
TRBJ2-5,TRBV18,CASSSGTSGQETQYF
TRBJ2-1,TRBV10-3,CAISSGGASEQFF
TRBJ2-7,TRBV6-1,CASSEASGPYEQYF
TRBJ2-7,TRBV7-9,CASSLQGFYEQYF
TRBJ2-5,TRBV10-3,CAISESGRGETQYF
TRBJ1-5,TRBV19,CASRSGGNNQPQHF
TRBJ1-5,TRBV7-9,CASSLVGGAGNQPQHF
TRBJ2-1,TRBV27,CASSWSRLASYNEQFF
TRBJ1-1,TRBV7-9,CASSLTGSTEAFF
TRBJ1-3,TRBV18,CASSPDPGTGNTIYF
TRBJ1-2,TRBV6-6,CASSYGGGSYGYTF
TRBJ1-6,TRBV21-1,CASSKGVRQGSPLHF
TRBJ2-2,TRBV18,CASSPTKRDTGELFF
TRBJ1-5,TRBV30,CAWDGGKTTAQPQHF
TRBJ1-5,TRBV19,CASSIRQESNQPQHF
TRBJ2-1,TRBV11-3,CASSLGGGNNEQFF
TRBJ1-1,TRBV5-1,CASSLGRGATEAFF
TRBJ1-4,TRBV20-1,CSARVEEKLFF
TRBJ1-2,TRBV6-6,CASSADGNYGYTF
TRBJ1-1,TRBV12-5,CASGLGGGGNTEAFF
TRBJ2-2,TRBV5-6,CASSGPGQRYTGELFF
TRBJ2-1,TRBV6-5,CASSYSREQFF
TRBJ1-2,TRBV7-9,CASRPQTGRRFYGYTF
TRBJ1-4,TRBV19,CASSSQTGGNEKLFF
TRBJ2-2,TRBV7-3,CASSLDPGALRGGELFF
TRBJ2-7,TRBV6-1,CASSEAGVIGGAQSSYEQYF
TRBJ1-4,TRBV5-6,CASSLSRGHSEKLFF
TRBJ2-5,TRBV6-5,CASSSAGASEETQYF
TRBJ2-7,TRBV18,CASSPPGVRGYEQYF
TRBJ1-1,TRBV5-4,CASSFENTEAFF
TRBJ1-1,TRBV4-2,CASSQEMAATGRTEAFF
TRBJ1-5,TRBV4-1,CASSQDTNQPQHF